The 6 T cell receptor beta chains reported below all come from one sample, sequenced in a study of T cells in Graves' hyperthyroidism and ophthalmopathy. Researchers amplified the TCR beta CDR3 regions from RNA transcripts. First-round RT-PCR of the TCR CDR3 relied on the HTBI primer set. TCRdb fed the multiplex PCR reads into MiXCR, producing one record per CDR3 protein. The data contain about 580,000 distinct CDR3 sequences, roughly 50% of them seen just once; the ten biggest clones take up around 8%. Input material: peripheral blood or thyroid tissue (not recorded which). These receptors all come from a woman younger than 30 with Graves' hyperthyroidism.

The chain combines TRBV7-3 with TRBJ2-7; TRBD1 agrees at 7 bases. The CDR3 runs to 12 residues. Germline CDR1 is SGHTA and CDR2 is FQGTGA. V was clipped by 5 bases and J by 11 bases; unmatched bases: 9. This chain's CDR3 is CASSQEGGVEYF. DNA for the CDR3: TGTGCCAGCAGCCAAGAAGGGGGCGTCGAGTACTTC.

Here the CDR3 reads CSLDGSRNYGYTF. The DNA for the CDR3 is TGCAGCTTAGACGGCAGCCGTAACTATGGCTACACCTTC. The chain couples TRBV29-1 to TRBJ1-2; D not resolved. This CDR3 is 13 amino acids long. Deletions cut 8 bases from V and 1 base from J, with 14 bases between. Germline lookup yields CDR1 SQVTM and CDR2 ANQGSEA.

This clonotype came up many times. V is TRBV12-3 or TRBV12-4 and J is TRBJ1-4, with no clear D. This CDR3 has 14 residues. Trimming pared 2 bases from V and 3 bases from J, leaving 7 bases between. The CDR3 spells CASSLSQPNEKLFF. CDR3 sequence (DNA): TGTGCCAGCAGTTTAAGCCAGCCTAATGAAAAACTGTTTTTT.

There are many counts of this clonotype. The V and J genes are TRBV20-1 and TRBJ2-7; a possible D gene is TRBD2 (6 bases). Trimming removed 1 base at V and 3 bases at J, with 10 bases between. The CDR3 runs 13 residues. The germline V gene encodes CDR1 DFQATT and CDR2 SNEGSKA (reference sequence). The CDR3 DNA follows: TGCAGTGCTAGAGTGCGGGGCCTCTACGAGCAGTACTTC. Translated: CSARVRGLYEQYF.

This clonotype was seen many times. The chain recombines TRBV5-1 with TRBJ1-6; D is ambiguous. Germline V gives CDR1 SGHRS, CDR2 YFSETQ. Trimming cost V 6 bases and J 10 bases, with 14 bases left between them. The length of the CDR3 is 13 residues. CDR3 in amino acids: CASTTSAGSPLHF. CDR3 coding DNA: TGCGCCAGCACCACGAGTGCGGGATCACCCCTCCACTTT.

The rearrangement links TRBV19 to TRBJ1-2; TRBD1 matches at 7 bases. V lost 10 bases, J lost 2 bases, and 7 bases stayed unmatched. Germline loops: CDR1 LNHDA, CDR2 SQIVND (reference sequence). This CDR3 is built from 13 residues. DNA of the CDR3: TGTGCCACCAGGGACAGAGGAAACTATGGCTACACCTTC. Protein product: CATRDRGNYGYTF.